This T cell receptor beta chain was retrieved from a study of blood T cell repertoires in COVID-19. Across the whole study: Sources were T cells, B-cell-depleted T cells, or PBMCs; the material itself was cDNA or gDNA.

As originally analysed: It was from reference gene primer amplification that nucleated cell counts were estimated. The method was immunoSEQ multiplex PCR; TCRdb's version includes in-frame clones alone and lacks a portion of them. That table supplies the V and J calls and clone size; D and trimming were determined from the DNA. The profile shows about 180,000 clones, roughly 75% of them singletons. Germline CDR1 is GTSNPN and CDR2 is SVGIG (reference sequence). This CDR3 is 12 amino acids long. Trimming took off 5 bases at V and 1 base at J, with 9 bases between the two ends. Source material: peripheral blood. This TCR derives from a man between 65 and 85 years old with active or convalescent COVID-19. The rearrangement joins TRBV30 to TRBJ2-7, with D possibly matching TRBD2 (5 bases). Here the CDR3 reads CAWSRESYEQYF. For the CDR3, the DNA is TGTGCCTGGTCCCGGGAATCCTACGAGCAGTACTTC.